A single sample gave rise to the 25 T cell receptor beta chains below, sequenced in a study of identical twins' blood T cells. TCRdb reprocessed the 5' RACE reads with MiXCR, giving one entry per CDR3 protein. The sample gives 400,000 or so distinct CDR3 sequences, over 25% of which show up once; around 5.6% is in the top ten. Specimen: PBMCs. Source of these receptors: a woman aged 18 to 49 in good health.

V gene TRBV7-9 combines with J gene TRBJ1-4; no reliable D call. This CDR3 is 15 amino acids long. V lost 5 bases and J 7 bases, leaving 17 bases between the germline ends. Looked up from germline, CDR1 is SEHNR and CDR2 is FQNEAQ (reference sequence). The CDR3 coding sequence is TGTGCCAGCAGCGCCGGAGATCCATGGAGTGAAAAACTGTTTTTT. Translated: CASSAGDPWSEKLFF.

The rearrangement links TRBV10-3 to TRBJ2-3; 7 bases are shared with TRBD2. Germline lookup yields CDR1 ENHRY and CDR2 SYGVKD. The CDR3 spans 13 residues. With V trimmed by 10 bases and J by 2 bases, 6 bases remained unmatched. CDR3 protein: CATNSGLTDTQYF. CDR3 nucleotides: TGTGCCACCAATAGCGGGCTCACAGATACGCAGTATTTT.

The sample holds one count of this clonotype. The chain employs TRBV20-1 and TRBJ2-5, with 7 bases aligning to TRBD2. From germline, CDR1 is DFQATT and CDR2 SNEGSKA (reference sequence). V trimming: 4 bases; J trimming: 5 bases; junction bases outside the gene matches: 7. CDR3 length: 13 residues. This CDR3 reads CSATKTSRETQYF. The CDR3, as DNA: TGCAGTGCTACGAAGACTAGCCGGGAGACCCAGTACTTC.

This chain uses TRBV27 with TRBJ1-4, with TRBD1 matching over 7 bases. The V and J ends lost 5 bases and 4 bases, in that order; junction bases with no gene match: 10. CDR1 and CDR2 from the germline V gene are MNHEY and SMNVEV (reference sequence). The CDR3 length is 16 residues. In nucleotides, the CDR3 is TGTGCCAGCAGTATTACTATAGGACAGGTTAATGAAAAACTGTTTTTT. Amino acids: CASSITIGQVNEKLFF.

The V and J genes are TRBV29-1 and TRBJ1-1, with TRBD1 matching 7 bases. Germline V gene data show CDR1 as SQVTM and CDR2 as ANQGSEA. The CDR3 runs 14 residues. Germline trimming cut 4 bases from V and 6 bases from J; bases unmatched to any gene: 11. The CDR3: CSVAISARGPEAFF. In DNA form, the CDR3 reads TGCAGCGTTGCCATTTCGGCTAGGGGGCCTGAAGCTTTCTTT.

This clonotype was detected a few times. This CDR3 is CSARYGTGKYNEQFF. The CDR3 DNA is TGCAGTGCTAGGTATGGGACAGGGAAATACAATGAGCAGTTCTTC. This chain connects TRBV20-1 to TRBJ2-1, with TRBD1 identical over 9 bases. CDR1 and CDR2 from the germline V gene are DFQATT and SNEGSKA (reference sequence). With V trimmed by 3 bases and J by 4 bases, 7 bases remained unmatched. The CDR3 is 15 amino acids.

This clonotype was observed a few times. The V and J genes are TRBV29-1 and TRBJ2-7; 14 bases are shared with TRBD2. This CDR3 region has 14 residues. CDR1 is SQVTM, CDR2 ANQGSEA, per germline. Trimming took 6 bases from V and 5 from J; bases not matched to a gene: 6. CDR3 residues: CSVGTSGSLNEQYF. CDR3 in DNA: TGCAGCGTGGGGACTAGCGGGAGTTTAAACGAGCAGTACTTC.

The genes are TRBV7-3 and TRBJ1-6; TRBD1 matches 8 bases. Per the germline V gene, CDR1 is SGHTA and CDR2 is FQGTGA. This CDR3 comprises 15 residues. Trimming took 1 base from V and 10 from J; bases not matched to a gene: 6. DNA for the CDR3: TGTGCCAGCAGCTTAAGTCGACAGGGGAACTCACCCCTCCACTTT. It yields the protein CASSLSRQGNSPLHF. The complete variable domain, with remaining parts taken from reference TRBV7-3 and TRBJ1-6, reads GAGVSQTPSNKVTEKGKYVELRCDPISGHTALYWYRQSLGQGPEFLIYFQGTGAADDSGLPNDRFFAVRPEGSVSTLKIQRTERGDSAVYLCASSLSRQGNSPLHFGNGTRLTVT.

The rearrangement uses TRBV10-3 and TRBJ1-2, with TRBD1 matching over 11 bases. V was clipped by 3 bases and J by 13 bases; unmatched bases: 10. Germline lookup yields CDR1 ENHRY and CDR2 SYGVKD. The CDR3 covers 14 residues. CDR3 protein: CAISEASGTGGSTF. CDR3 DNA sequence: TGTGCCATCAGTGAAGCCTCCGGGACAGGGGGATCCACCTTC.

This chain links TRBV19 with TRBJ1-1; TRBD1 is a possible D gene (5 bases). This CDR3 has 14 residues. The germline V gene encodes CDR1 LNHDA and CDR2 SQIVND (reference sequence). Trimming took 9 bases from V and 4 from J, leaving 18 bases between them. The DNA of the CDR3 is TGTGCCAGCTCGGGGCAGGGAGGATTCACTGAAGCTTTCTTT. Protein: CASSGQGGFTEAFF.

In its sample, this clonotype was seen many times. CDR3 in DNA: TGTGCCAGTAGTATATCACAGGGTTACGAGCAGTACTTC. This encodes CASSISQGYEQYF. This sequence joins TRBV19 and TRBJ2-7; TRBD1 is a possible D gene (6 bases). Germline V gene data show CDR1 as LNHDA and CDR2 as SQIVND (reference sequence). This CDR3 comprises 13 residues. V gave up 2 bases and J gave up 4 bases, with 9 bases separating them.

V and J are TRBV20-1 and TRBJ2-1; perhaps TRBD2 as D (6 bases). CDR3 size: 12 residues. In germline, CDR1 is DFQATT, CDR2 SNEGSKA (reference sequence). V was trimmed by 5 bases and J by 3 bases, leaving 8 bases between them. This CDR3 reads CSARDFYNEQFF. The CDR3 DNA follows: TGCAGTGCTCGGGACTTCTACAATGAGCAGTTCTTC.

V usage is TRBV2 and J usage is TRBJ2-7; D possibly corresponds to TRBD1 (6 bases). V dropped 8 bases and J dropped 4 bases, with 12 bases sitting between them. CDR1 is SNHLY and CDR2 is FYNNEI in the germline V gene. There are 12 residues in the CDR3. CDR3 nucleotide sequence: TGTGCCAGCCGGGGACAACCATACGAGCAGTACTTC. It codes for CASRGQPYEQYF.

V gene TRBV19 combines with J gene TRBJ1-2, with D perhaps matching TRBD1 (6 bases). Germline CDR1 and CDR2: LNHDA and SQIVND (reference sequence). The CDR3 length is 15 residues. Trimming took 10 bases from V and 8 from J, leaving 26 bases between them. The CDR3 DNA reads as TGTGCCACCGGCAACAGGGACCGAATTGGTATCGGCTACACCTTC. Translated, it gives CATGNRDRIGIGYTF.

This clonotype was counted between two and nine times. The V gene is TRBV29-1, the J gene TRBJ2-1, with TRBD1 identical over 7 bases. V lost 6 bases to trimming and J lost 8 bases; unmatched junction nucleotides: 13. Germline loops: CDR1 SQVTM, CDR2 ANQGSEA. The CDR3 runs to 14 residues. CDR3 in amino acids: CSVGRQGRAHEQFF. DNA of the CDR3: TGCAGCGTGGGGAGACAGGGTCGGGCCCATGAGCAGTTCTTC.

The chain employs TRBV20-1 and TRBJ2-3; 8 bases are shared with TRBD2. Germline loops: CDR1 DFQATT, CDR2 SNEGSKA (reference sequence). This CDR3 has 16 amino acids. V shed 0 bases, J shed 4 bases, and the junction held 9 bases outside the gene matches. The CDR3 nucleotides read TGCAGTGCTAGAGATCTCGAGAGCGGGAGTGCAGATACGCAGTATTTT. This gives the protein CSARDLESGSADTQYF.

As for this clonotype: Compared with germline, one end of the junction differs, possibly owing to a read error. The chain joins TRBV14 to TRBJ2-1, with D possibly being TRBD1 (5 bases). CDR3 length: 18 amino acids. Germline values: CDR1 SGHDN, CDR2 FVKESK. The CDR3 protein is CASSQGLKGQGMVNEQFF. The CDR3 coding sequence is TGCGCCAGCAGCCAAGGTTTAAAAGGGCAGGGTATGGTCAATGAGCAGTTCTTC.

The sample holds a few counts of this clonotype. The chain has TRBV5-1 and TRBJ1-3; D remains ambiguous. The germline V and J ends were trimmed by 4 bases and 0 bases, with 17 bases remaining between them. CDR3 size: 17 residues. CDR1 and CDR2 from the germline V gene are SGHRS and YFSETQ. The CDR3 region is CASSAYPYWSSGNTIYF. CDR3 coding DNA: TGCGCCAGCAGCGCATACCCTTACTGGAGCTCTGGAAACACCATATATTTT.

This clonotype was seen a few times. The chain joins TRBV2 to TRBJ2-5; D uncertain. Germline V gene data show CDR1 as SNHLY and CDR2 as FYNNEI. The CDR3 is 14 amino acids. V shed 4 bases and J shed 1 base, with 10 bases lying between them. The CDR3 region is CASSGWAVQETQYF. CDR3 nucleotide sequence: TGTGCCAGCAGTGGGTGGGCAGTCCAAGAGACCCAGTACTTC.

This clonotype was found a few times. This chain links TRBV29-1 with TRBJ2-5; D not resolved. CDR1 is SQVTM and CDR2 is ANQGSEA in the germline V gene. This CDR3 contains 12 residues. Trimming cost V 1 base and J 4 bases, with 7 bases left between them. CDR3 bases: TGCAGCGTTGAAGGGTTCGGAGAGACCCAGTACTTC. Its protein product is CSVEGFGETQYF.

The chain combines TRBV20-1 with TRBJ2-3, with 9 bases identical to TRBD2. J was trimmed by 7 bases and V by 0 bases; bases with no gene match: 8. The CDR3 consists of 15 residues. Germline V gene data show CDR1 as DFQATT and CDR2 as SNEGSKA (reference sequence). CDR3 amino acids: CSARDFSGRLNTQYF. The CDR3 DNA follows: TGCAGTGCTAGAGATTTTAGCGGGAGACTGAATACGCAGTATTTT.

This clonotype has more than one count but fewer than ten. The V gene is TRBV29-1, the J gene TRBJ2-7; the D gene is possibly TRBD2 (5 bases). Trimming removed 7 bases from V and 0 bases from J, with 22 bases in between. Germline CDR1 SQVTM, CDR2 ANQGSEA. The CDR3 length is 16 residues. CDR3 nucleotides: TGCAGCGCGAGGGAAGGGTTTGGGCACAGCTCCTACGAGCAGTACTTC. It encodes CSAREGFGHSSYEQYF.

This clonotype was counted only a few times. The chain couples TRBV20-1 to TRBJ2-1; 8 positions match TRBD1. CDR1 DFQATT and CDR2 SNEGSKA come from the germline V gene (reference sequence). CDR3 size: 12 residues. V was pared by 5 bases and J by 9 bases, with 6 bases of the junction left unmatched. CDR3 in DNA: TGCAGTGCTTTGGACAGGGCGAGTGAGCAGTTCTTC. Translation gives CSALDRASEQFF.

The rearrangement joins TRBV2 to TRBJ2-1; the D gene could be TRBD1 or TRBD2 (5 bases each). The CDR3 has 11 residues. Per the germline V gene, CDR1 is SNHLY and CDR2 is FYNNEI. Trimming took 1 base from V and 12 from J, leaving 7 bases between them. For the CDR3, the DNA is TGTGCCAGCAGTGAAGGGGACCGGCAGTTCTTC. It encodes CASSEGDRQFF. Drawing the rest from reference TRBV2 and TRBJ2-1, the complete variable domain is EPEVTQTPSHQVTQMGQEVILRCVPISNHLYFYWYRQILGQKVEFLVSFYNNEISEKSEIFDDQFSVERPDGSNFTLKIRSTKLEDSAMYFCASSEGDRQFFGPGTRLTVL.

V is TRBV20-1 and J is TRBJ2-2; tentatively, D is TRBD2 (5 bases). CDR1 and CDR2 from the germline V gene are DFQATT and SNEGSKA (reference sequence). Trimming removed 3 bases at V and 1 base at J, with 6 bases between. The CDR3 is made up of 13 amino acids. This CDR3 is CSASGVNTGELFF. The CDR3 nucleotides read TGCAGTGCTAGCGGGGTGAACACCGGGGAGCTGTTTTTT.